A selection of T cell receptor beta chains follows, all from one sample in a study of blood T cell repertoires in COVID-19. Sequencing used immunoSEQ multiplex PCR; TCRdb keeps in-frame clones, though not all of them. The sample carries 95,000 to 110,000 clones, roughly 80% recorded once. Sequenced input: peripheral blood. Every receptor here comes from a human donor in a cohort sampled during active COVID-19. The CDR3 runs from the conserved cysteine through the conserved F or W. Fields, in order: J gene, clone size, D gene, V gene, CDR3 DNA, CDR3 protein. The D gene is left open where the match is weak. Clone size is stated in some rows and not others, as once, few, many or a class when expanded.

j_gene: TRBJ2-5; abundance: .; d_gene: TRBD1; v_gene: TRBV6-5; CDR3nt: TGTGCCAGCTGTCTGACAGGGCGGGAGACCCAGTACTTC; CDR3aa: CASCLTGRETQYF
j_gene: TRBJ2-1; abundance: few; d_gene: TRBD2; v_gene: TRBV5-1; CDR3nt: TGCGCCAGCAGCTCCCTAGCGGGAGTGGACAATGAGCAGTTCTTC; CDR3aa: CASSSLAGVDNEQFF
j_gene: TRBJ1-4; abundance: many; d_gene: .; v_gene: TRBV5-1; CDR3nt: TGCGCCAGCAGCCTGACGACGACAAGTTTTCTGTTTTTT; CDR3aa: CASSLTTTSFLFF
j_gene: TRBJ2-1; abundance: few; d_gene: TRBD1; v_gene: TRBV5-1; CDR3nt: TGCGCCAGCAGCCCGGGACAGGGGAATGAGCAGTTCTTC; CDR3aa: CASSPGQGNEQFF
j_gene: TRBJ2-3; abundance: .; d_gene: .; v_gene: TRBV6-2/TRBV6-3; CDR3nt: TGTGCCAGCAGTTACTCATTAGCAGATACGCAGTATTTT; CDR3aa: CASSYSLADTQYF
j_gene: TRBJ1-2; abundance: .; d_gene: TRBD1; v_gene: TRBV5-4; CDR3nt: TGTGCCAGCAGCCCAGGGGGCGCAGAGGCTAACTATGGCTACACCTTC; CDR3aa: CASSPGGAEANYGYTF
j_gene: TRBJ2-2; abundance: once; d_gene: .; v_gene: TRBV10-3; CDR3nt: TGTGCCATCAGTGATCCGAAAGTGGTACAGGCGAACACCGGGGAGCTGTTTTTT; CDR3aa: CAISDPKVVQANTGELFF
j_gene: TRBJ2-7; abundance: .; d_gene: .; v_gene: TRBV7-8; CDR3nt: TGTGCCAGCAGCCTCGGGACTCTTTACGAGCAGTACTTC; CDR3aa: CASSLGTLYEQYF
j_gene: TRBJ1-4; abundance: few; d_gene: .; v_gene: TRBV28; CDR3nt: TGTGCCAGCACTGGGGGGGCGGCTAATGAAAAACTGTTTTTT; CDR3aa: CASTGGAANEKLFF
j_gene: TRBJ1-6; abundance: .; d_gene: .; v_gene: TRBV5-1; CDR3nt: TGCGCCAGCCAGCAGGCAGAGTTTTCACCCCTCCACTTT; CDR3aa: CASQQAEFSPLHF
j_gene: TRBJ1-4; abundance: .; d_gene: .; v_gene: TRBV2; CDR3nt: TGTGCCACCCTCGGACAAAACCATGAAAAACTGTTTTTT; CDR3aa: CATLGQNHEKLFF
j_gene: TRBJ1-5; abundance: .; d_gene: .; v_gene: TRBV7-6; CDR3nt: TGTGCCAGCAGCTCCGGATCGGGGGGCTATAGCAATCAGCCCCAGCATTTT; CDR3aa: CASSSGSGGYSNQPQHF
j_gene: TRBJ2-1; abundance: .; d_gene: TRBD2; v_gene: TRBV5-6; CDR3nt: TGTGCCAGCAGCTTAAGACTAGCGGGAGGCCTCAGCTCCTACAATGAGCAGTTCTTC; CDR3aa: CASSLRLAGGLSSYNEQFF
j_gene: TRBJ2-7; abundance: once; d_gene: .; v_gene: TRBV27; CDR3nt: TGTGCCAGCAGTAGGGGCAGACAGGCCATCGAGCGGAGTTCCTACGAGCAGTACTTC; CDR3aa: CASSRGRQAIERSSYEQYF
j_gene: TRBJ2-7; abundance: .; d_gene: .; v_gene: TRBV3-1/TRBV3-2; CDR3nt: TGTGCCAGCAGCCAAACCGGGACTGGGGAGCAGTACTTC; CDR3aa: CASSQTGTGEQYF
j_gene: TRBJ2-1; abundance: .; d_gene: .; v_gene: TRBV29-1; CDR3nt: TGCAGCGTTGAAGCTTTGGCGGATGAGCAGTTCTTC; CDR3aa: CSVEALADEQFF
j_gene: TRBJ2-2; abundance: .; d_gene: TRBD2; v_gene: TRBV4-3; CDR3nt: TGCGCCAGCAGCCAAGAGTTAGCGGGAGGACCGAACACCGGGGAGCTGTTTTTT; CDR3aa: CASSQELAGGPNTGELFF